This T cell receptor (beta chain) was identified during a study of blood T cell repertoires in COVID-19. Study at large: There were acute and convalescent COVID-19 samples, and they came from the United States, Italy and Spain. PBMCs, B-cell-depleted T cells, or T cells provided the cDNA or gDNA that made up the material.

This clone was detected only a few times. Germline lookup yields CDR1 MGHRA and CDR2 YSYEKL. Trimming pared 0 bases from V and 5 bases from J, leaving 19 bases between. The CDR3 is 17 amino acids. Profiling relied on immunoSEQ multiplex PCR, and the TCRdb table lists in-frame clones only, not all of them. The sample consists of some 70,000 clones, more than 85% of them appearing once. The rearrangement joins TRBV4-1 to TRBJ1-1, with D maybe TRBD1 (5 bases). This TCR was sampled from a man aged 55 to 69 with acute or convalescent COVID-19. Input material: peripheral blood. The CDR3 loop reads CASSQDGAALGLTEAFF. CDR3 nucleotide sequence: TGCGCCAGCAGCCAAGATGGGGCAGCCCTAGGTCTTACTGAAGCTTTCTTT.